Given below is one TCR beta chain in context. Its antigen is still unknown. The length of the CDR3 is 13 residues. Per the germline V gene, CDR1 is DFQATT and CDR2 is SNEGSKA (reference sequence). V lost 4 bases and J lost 6; bases outside the gene matches: 7. This sample was taken from a study of identical twins. The study, taken as a whole, reports: Recombination models fit unrelated individuals' TCR alpha sharing but underestimated twins'.

TCRdb re-called the 5' RACE reads through MiXCR, storing one row per CDR3 protein. Here the sample spans hundreds of thousands of distinct CDR3 sequences, approximately 24% being singletons. These data were also filed under a second study, of T cells expressing NK-cell markers. That report adds: In sorted CD3+CD56+NKG2C+, CD3+CD56+NKG2C- and CD3+CD56-NKG2C+ T cells, TCR beta repertoires were obtained. A range of roughly 1.0-8% of CD8+ T cells consisted of dominant NKG2C+ clonotypes in several donors. The leading position in the CD3+CD56-NKG2C+ fraction of several donors also went to these clonotypes.

The chain joins TRBV20-1 to TRBJ2-7; 9 nucleotides align to TRBD2. The sequenced sample was CD4+ T cells sorted from blood. The receptor's source is a woman aged 18-29 years in good health. The CDR3 nucleotides read TGCAGTGCTACCGGGACTAGCAATCTCGAGCAGTACTTC. Translating it yields CSATGTSNLEQYF.